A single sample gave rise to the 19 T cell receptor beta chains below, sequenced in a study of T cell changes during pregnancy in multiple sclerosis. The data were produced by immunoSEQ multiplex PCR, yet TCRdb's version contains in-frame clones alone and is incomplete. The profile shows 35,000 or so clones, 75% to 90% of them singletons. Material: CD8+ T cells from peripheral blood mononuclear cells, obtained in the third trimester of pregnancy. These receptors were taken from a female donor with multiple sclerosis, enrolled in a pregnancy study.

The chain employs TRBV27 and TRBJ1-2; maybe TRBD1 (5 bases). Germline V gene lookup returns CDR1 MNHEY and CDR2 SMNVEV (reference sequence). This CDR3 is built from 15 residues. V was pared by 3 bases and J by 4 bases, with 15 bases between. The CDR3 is CASSFGGDLGYGYTF. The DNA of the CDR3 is TGTGCCAGCAGTTTCGGGGGTGACCTTGGCTATGGCTACACCTTC.

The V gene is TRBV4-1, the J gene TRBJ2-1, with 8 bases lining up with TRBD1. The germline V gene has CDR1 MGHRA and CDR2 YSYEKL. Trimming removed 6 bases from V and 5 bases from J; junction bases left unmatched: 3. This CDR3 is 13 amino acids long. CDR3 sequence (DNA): TGCGCCAGCAGTCCGGACAGGGACAATGAGCAGTTCTTC. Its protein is CASSPDRDNEQFF.

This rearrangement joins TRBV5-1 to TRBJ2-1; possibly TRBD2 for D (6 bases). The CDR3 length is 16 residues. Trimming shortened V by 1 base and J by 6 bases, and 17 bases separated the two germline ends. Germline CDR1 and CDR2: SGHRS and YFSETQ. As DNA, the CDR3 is TGCGCCAGCAGCTTGTGGCTCGGGAGTGTTGGCAATGAGCAGTTCTTC. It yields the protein CASSLWLGSVGNEQFF.

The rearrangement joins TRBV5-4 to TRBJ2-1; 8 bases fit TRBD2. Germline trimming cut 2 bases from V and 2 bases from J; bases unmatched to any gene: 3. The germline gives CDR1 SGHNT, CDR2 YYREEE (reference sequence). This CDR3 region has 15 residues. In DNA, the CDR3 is TGTGCCAGCAGCTTTCCGGGAGGGACCTACAATGAGCAGTTCTTC. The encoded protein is CASSFPGGTYNEQFF. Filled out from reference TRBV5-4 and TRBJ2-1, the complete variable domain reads ETGVTQSPTHLIKTRGQQVTLRCSSQSGHNTVSWYQQALGQGPQFIFQYYREEENGRGNFPPRFSGLQFPNYSSELNVNALELDDSALYLCASSFPGGTYNEQFFGPGTRLTVL.

The CDR3 bases are TGTGCCAGCAGCCCCCGAGGTAGCGGGAGTATATTGGGAACCGGGGAGCTGTTTTTT. Translation gives CASSPRGSGSILGTGELFF. The chain has TRBV7-8 and TRBJ2-2; 9 bases match TRBD2. This CDR3 contains 19 residues. J gave up 5 bases and V 5 bases, and 18 bases lay outside the gene matches. Germline V gives CDR1 SGHVS, CDR2 FQNEAQ.

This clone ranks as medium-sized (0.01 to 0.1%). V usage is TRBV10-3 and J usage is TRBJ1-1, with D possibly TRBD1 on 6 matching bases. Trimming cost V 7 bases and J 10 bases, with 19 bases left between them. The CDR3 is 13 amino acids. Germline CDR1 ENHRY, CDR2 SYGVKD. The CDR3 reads CAITTPGHRIAFF. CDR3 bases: TGTGCCATCACCACGCCGGGACACCGAATAGCTTTCTTT.

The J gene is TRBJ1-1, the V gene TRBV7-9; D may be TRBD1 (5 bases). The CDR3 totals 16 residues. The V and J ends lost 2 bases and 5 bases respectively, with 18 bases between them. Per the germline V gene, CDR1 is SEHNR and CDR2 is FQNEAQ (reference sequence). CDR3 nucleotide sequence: TGTGCCAGCAGCTTATTTCCAGGGCCAATCGGTACTGAAGCTTTCTTT. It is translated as CASSLFPGPIGTEAFF.

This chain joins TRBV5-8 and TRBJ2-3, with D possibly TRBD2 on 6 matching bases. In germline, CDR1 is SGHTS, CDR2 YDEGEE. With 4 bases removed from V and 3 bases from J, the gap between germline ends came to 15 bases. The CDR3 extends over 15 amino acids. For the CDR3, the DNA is TGTGCCAGCAGCACCGGGACTCAAGAAACAGATACGCAGTATTTT. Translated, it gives CASSTGTQETDTQYF. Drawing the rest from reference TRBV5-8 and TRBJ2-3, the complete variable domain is EAGVTQSPTHLIKTRGQQATLRCSPISGHTSVYWYQQALGLGLQFLLWYDEGEERNRGNFPPRFSGRQFPNYSSELNVNALELEDSALYLCASSTGTQETDTQYFGPGTRLTVL.

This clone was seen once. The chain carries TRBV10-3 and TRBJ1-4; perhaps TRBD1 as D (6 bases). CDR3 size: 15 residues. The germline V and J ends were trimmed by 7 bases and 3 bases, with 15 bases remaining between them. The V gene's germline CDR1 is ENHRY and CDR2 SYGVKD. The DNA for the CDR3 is TGTGCCATCACCAACCAACAGGGCCCTAATGAAAAACTGTTTTTT. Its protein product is CAITNQQGPNEKLFF.

CDR3 region: CASSQEGGRFSSYNEQFF. The CDR3 DNA sequence: TGTGCCAGCAGCCAAGAAGGGGGCCGGTTTAGCTCCTACAATGAGCAGTTCTTC. This sequence joins TRBV4-2 and TRBJ2-1; 7 bases map to TRBD1. Trimming at V came to 0 bases and at J to 0 bases, leaving 8 bases not matched to a gene. Germline V gives CDR1 LGHNA, CDR2 YNFKEQ. The CDR3 consists of 18 residues.

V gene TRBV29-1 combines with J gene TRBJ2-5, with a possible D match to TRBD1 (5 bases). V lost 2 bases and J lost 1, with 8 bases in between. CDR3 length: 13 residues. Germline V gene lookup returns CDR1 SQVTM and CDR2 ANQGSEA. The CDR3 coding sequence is TGCAGCGTTGAAAGGGGATCCCAAGAGACCCAGTACTTC. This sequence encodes CSVERGSQETQYF.

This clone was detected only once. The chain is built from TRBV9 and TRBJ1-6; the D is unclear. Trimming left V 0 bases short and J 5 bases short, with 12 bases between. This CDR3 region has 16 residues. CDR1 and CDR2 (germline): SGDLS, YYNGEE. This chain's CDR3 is CASSVGIALHNSPLHF. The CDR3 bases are TGTGCCAGCAGCGTAGGCATAGCACTACATAATTCACCCCTCCACTTT.

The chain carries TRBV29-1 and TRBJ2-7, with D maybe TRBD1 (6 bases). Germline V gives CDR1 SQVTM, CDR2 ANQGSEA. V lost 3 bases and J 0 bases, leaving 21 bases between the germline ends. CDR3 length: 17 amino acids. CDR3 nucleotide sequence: TGCAGCGTTGAGACGTTACTGGACAGAAAAAGCTCCTACGAGCAGTACTTC. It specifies CSVETLLDRKSSYEQYF.

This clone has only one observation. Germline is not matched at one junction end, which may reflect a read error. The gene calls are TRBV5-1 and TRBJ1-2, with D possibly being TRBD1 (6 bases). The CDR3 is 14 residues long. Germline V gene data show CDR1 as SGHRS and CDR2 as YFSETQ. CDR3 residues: CASTADSPGNGYIF. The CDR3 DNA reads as TGCGCCAGCACAGCGGACAGCCCGGGAAATGGCTACATCTTC.

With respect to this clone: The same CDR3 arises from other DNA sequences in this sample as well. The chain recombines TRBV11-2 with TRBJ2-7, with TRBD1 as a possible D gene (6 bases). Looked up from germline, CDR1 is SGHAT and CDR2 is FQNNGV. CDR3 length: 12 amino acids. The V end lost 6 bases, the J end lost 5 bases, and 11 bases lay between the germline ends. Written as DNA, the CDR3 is TGTGCCAGCAGTCTTAACAGGGACGAGCAGTACTTC. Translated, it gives CASSLNRDEQYF.

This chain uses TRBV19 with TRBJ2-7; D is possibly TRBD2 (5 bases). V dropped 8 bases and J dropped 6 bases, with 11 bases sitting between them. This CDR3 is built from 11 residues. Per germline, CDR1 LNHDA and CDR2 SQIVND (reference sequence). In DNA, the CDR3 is TGTGCCAGTGACGAGGGTGGCGAGCAGTACTTC. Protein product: CASDEGGEQYF.

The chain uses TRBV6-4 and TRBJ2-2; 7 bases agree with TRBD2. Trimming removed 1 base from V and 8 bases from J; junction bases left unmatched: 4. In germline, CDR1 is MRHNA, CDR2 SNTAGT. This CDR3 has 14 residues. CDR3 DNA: TGTGCCAGCAGTGACTACGGCGGGAGAGGGGAGCTGTTTTTT. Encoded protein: CASSDYGGRGELFF.

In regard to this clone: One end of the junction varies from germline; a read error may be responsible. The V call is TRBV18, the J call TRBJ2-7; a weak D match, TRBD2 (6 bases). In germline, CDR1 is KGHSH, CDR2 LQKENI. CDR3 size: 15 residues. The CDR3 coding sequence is TGTACCAGCTCACCGAGTGCGGGAAGCTCCTACGAGCAGTACTTC. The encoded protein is CTSSPSAGSSYEQYF.

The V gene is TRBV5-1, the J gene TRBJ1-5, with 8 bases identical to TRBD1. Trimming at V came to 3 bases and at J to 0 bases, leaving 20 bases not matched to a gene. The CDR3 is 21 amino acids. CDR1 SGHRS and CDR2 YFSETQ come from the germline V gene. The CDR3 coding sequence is TGCGCCAGCAGCTCCGTCCCGGGACAGGTACAACCGAAGGATAGCAATCAGCCCCAGCATTTT. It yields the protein CASSSVPGQVQPKDSNQPQHF.